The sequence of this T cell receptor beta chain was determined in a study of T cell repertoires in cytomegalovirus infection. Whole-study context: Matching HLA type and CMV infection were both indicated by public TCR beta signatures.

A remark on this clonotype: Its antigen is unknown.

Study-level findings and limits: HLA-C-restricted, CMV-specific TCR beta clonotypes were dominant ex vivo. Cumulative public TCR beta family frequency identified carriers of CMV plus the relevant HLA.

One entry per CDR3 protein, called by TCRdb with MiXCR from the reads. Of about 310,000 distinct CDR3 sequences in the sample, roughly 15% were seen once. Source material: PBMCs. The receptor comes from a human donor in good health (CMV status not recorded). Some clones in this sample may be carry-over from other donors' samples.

CDR3 in amino acids: CASRGPDGNQPQHF. Here the CDR3 DNA reads TGTGCCAGCAGGGGCCCGGACGGGAATCAGCCCCAGCATTTT. V gene TRBV2 combines with J gene TRBJ1-5; no firm D call. Per germline, CDR1 SNHLY and CDR2 FYNNEI. CDR3 length: 14 residues. V was pared by 6 bases and J by 4 bases, with 13 bases between. Filled out from reference TRBV2 and TRBJ1-5, the complete variable domain reads EPEVTQTPSHQVTQMGQEVILRCVPISNHLYFYWYRQILGQKVEFLVSFYNNEISEKSEIFDDQFSVERPDGSNFTLKIRSTKLEDSAMYFCASRGPDGNQPQHFGDGTRLSIL.